The present TCR beta chain was sequenced within a study of blood T cells in healthy people across ages. Overall study: About one barcoded beta molecule per two T cells was captured by template switching.

As for this clonotype: Antigen: not known.

Trimming took 7 bases from V and 7 from J, leaving 17 bases between them. The CDR3 consists of 14 residues. Through a sample-barcoded 5' primer and a J-beta primer mix, a second PCR was run for about 6 to 11 cycles. TCRdb re-analysed the 5' RACE reads in MiXCR, keeping a single row per CDR3 protein. The table records 1.8 million or so distinct CDR3 sequences, approximately 39% of them present only once. General observations from the study: Whereas aged donors had fewer naive CD4+ cells, long-lived donors had more of them and higher diversity. Strong correlation was found linking TCR beta diversity to naive T cell percentage.

Specimen: blood. This clonotype originated in a human donor in good health. The V gene is TRBV12-3 or TRBV12-4, the J gene TRBJ2-1, with D perhaps assigned TRBD1 or TRBD2 (5 bases each). CDR3 residues: CASTPRGLGNEQFF. The CDR3 coding sequence is TGTGCCAGCACCCCACGGGGCCTAGGGAATGAGCAGTTCTTC.